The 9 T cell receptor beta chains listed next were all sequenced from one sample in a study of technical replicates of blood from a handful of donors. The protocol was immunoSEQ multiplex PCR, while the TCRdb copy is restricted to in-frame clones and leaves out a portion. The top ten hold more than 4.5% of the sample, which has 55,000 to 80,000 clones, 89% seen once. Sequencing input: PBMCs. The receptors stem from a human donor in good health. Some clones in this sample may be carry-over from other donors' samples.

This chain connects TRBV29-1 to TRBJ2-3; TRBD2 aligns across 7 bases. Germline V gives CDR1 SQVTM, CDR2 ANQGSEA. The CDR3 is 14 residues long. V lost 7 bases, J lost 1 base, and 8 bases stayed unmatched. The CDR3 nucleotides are TGCAGCGAGCGCGGGGGTGAGGGCACAGATACGCAGTATTTT. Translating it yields CSERGGEGTDTQYF.

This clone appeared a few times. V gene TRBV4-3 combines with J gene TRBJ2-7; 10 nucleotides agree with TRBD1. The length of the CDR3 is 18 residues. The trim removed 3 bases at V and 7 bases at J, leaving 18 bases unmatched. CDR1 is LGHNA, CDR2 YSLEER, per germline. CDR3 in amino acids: CASSQEEFPPGQGKEQYF. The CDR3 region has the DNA TGCGCCAGCAGCCAGGAAGAATTTCCACCGGGACAGGGGAAGGAGCAGTACTTC.

CDR3 region: CASSTGARDTQYF. In nucleotides, the CDR3 is TGTGCCAGCTCCACAGGGGCGAGAGATACGCAGTATTTT. V and J are TRBV18 and TRBJ2-3; 7 bases line up with TRBD1. The CDR3 spans 13 residues. Germline V gene sequence: CDR1 KGHSH, CDR2 LQKENI. Unmatched junction bases numbered 5, after V lost 6 bases and J lost 5 bases.

CDR3 coding DNA: TGTGCCAGCAGCTTGGCCGTAGACAGCGAATACAATCAGCCCCAGCATTTT. Translated: CASSLAVDSEYNQPQHF. V usage is TRBV5-6 and J usage is TRBJ1-5; D might be TRBD1 (5 bases). The ends were cut back, 0 bases at V and 3 bases at J, with 16 bases in the middle. Germline lookup yields CDR1 SGHDT and CDR2 YYEEEE. The CDR3 consists of 17 residues.

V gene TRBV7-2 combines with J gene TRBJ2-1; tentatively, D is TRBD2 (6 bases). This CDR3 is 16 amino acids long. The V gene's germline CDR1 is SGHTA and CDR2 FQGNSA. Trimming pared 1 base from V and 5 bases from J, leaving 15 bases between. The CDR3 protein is CASSLVGGRINNEQFF. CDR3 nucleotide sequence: TGTGCCAGCAGCTTAGTGGGGGGTCGGATCAACAATGAGCAGTTCTTC.

CDR3 amino acids: CASSLTSGWAGELFF. The CDR3, as DNA: TGTGCCAGCAGCTTGACGAGCGGCTGGGCCGGGGAGCTGTTTTTT. J is TRBJ2-2 and V is TRBV7-8, with a possible D match to TRBD2 (5 bases). The germline V and J ends were trimmed by 3 bases and 6 bases, with 14 bases remaining between them. CDR3 length equals 15 residues. The germline V gene encodes CDR1 SGHVS and CDR2 FQNEAQ.

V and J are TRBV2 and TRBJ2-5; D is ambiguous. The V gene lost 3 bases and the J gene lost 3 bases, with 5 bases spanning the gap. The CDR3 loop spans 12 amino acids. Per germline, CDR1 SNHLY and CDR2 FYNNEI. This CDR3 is CASSEQKETQYF. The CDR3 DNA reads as TGTGCCAGCAGTGAGCAGAAAGAGACCCAGTACTTC.

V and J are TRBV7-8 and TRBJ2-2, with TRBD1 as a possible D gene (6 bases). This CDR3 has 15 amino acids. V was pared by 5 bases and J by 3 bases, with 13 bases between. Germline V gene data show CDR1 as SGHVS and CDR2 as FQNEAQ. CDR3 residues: CASSTKQGYTGELFF. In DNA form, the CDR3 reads TGTGCCAGCAGCACCAAACAGGGATACACCGGGGAGCTGTTTTTT.

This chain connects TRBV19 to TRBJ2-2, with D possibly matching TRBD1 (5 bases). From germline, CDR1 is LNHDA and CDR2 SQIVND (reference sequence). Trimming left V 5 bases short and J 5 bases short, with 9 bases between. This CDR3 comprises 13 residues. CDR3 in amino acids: CASSPTGTGELFF. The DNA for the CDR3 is TGTGCCAGTAGTCCAACAGGAACCGGGGAGCTGTTTTTT.